A selection of T cell receptor beta chains follows, all from one sample in a study of blood T cell repertoires in COVID-19. Profiled with immunoSEQ multiplex PCR; TCRdb holds only in-frame clones, not every one. Of some 190,000 clones listed, roughly 84% are singletons. The sequencing input was PBMCs or T cells enriched from blood (not recorded which). These receptors came from a woman aged 25 to 39 who had been exposed to COVID-19. Each CDR3 is given with its conserved first and last residue. D genes are given only for firm matches. Expanded clones are given a class, and other clones once, few, many or no size at all.

length: 13
D: NA
J: TRBJ2-7
size: NA
V: TRBV7-8
CDR3: CASNFGGSYEQYF
DNA: TGTGCCAGCAATTTTGGGGGGTCCTACGAGCAGTACTTC

length: 14
D: NA
J: TRBJ1-2
size: NA
V: TRBV7-8
CDR3: CASSLLHRVYGYTF
DNA: TGTGCCAGCAGCTTATTGCACAGGGTCTATGGCTACACCTTC

length: 16
D: NA
J: TRBJ1-2
size: NA
V: TRBV9
CDR3: CASSVEGNQGFYGYTF
DNA: TGTGCCAGCAGCGTAGAGGGCAACCAGGGATTCTATGGCTACACCTTC

length: 13
D: TRBD1
J: TRBJ1-1
size: NA
V: TRBV19
CDR3: CASSPGGTAEAFF
DNA: TGTGCCAGTAGTCCAGGGGGCACAGCTGAAGCTTTCTTT

length: 16
D: NA
J: TRBJ1-6
size: NA
V: TRBV12-5
CDR3: CASGLVRLEGRSPLHF
DNA: TGTGCTAGTGGTTTGGTAAGGCTGGAGGGACGCTCACCCCTCCACTTT

length: 16
D: TRBD1
J: TRBJ2-3
size: NA
V: TRBV9
CDR3: CASSDRQGSSTDTQYF
DNA: TGTGCCAGCAGCGACCGACAGGGATCTAGCACAGATACGCAGTATTTT

length: 14
D: TRBD1
J: TRBJ1-6
size: NA
V: TRBV19
CDR3: CASSETGYDSPLHF
DNA: TGTGCCAGTAGTGAGACAGGGTATGATTCACCCCTCCACTTT

length: 20
D: TRBD1
J: TRBJ1-1
size: NA
V: TRBV11-2
CDR3: CASSLEVWGQGDQRNTEAFF
DNA: TGTGCCAGCAGCTTAGAGGTTTGGGGACAGGGTGACCAACGGAACACTGAAGCTTTCTTT

length: 15
D: NA
J: TRBJ2-2
size: NA
V: TRBV30
CDR3: CAWSPRKNLGGELFF
DNA: TGTGCCTGGAGTCCGAGGAAGAATCTGGGCGGGGAGCTGTTTTTT

length: 18
D: NA
J: TRBJ2-2
size: NA
V: TRBV7-2
CDR3: CASSLVIGRGLVAGELFF
DNA: TGTGCCAGCAGCTTAGTCATCGGCAGGGGTCTTGTGGCCGGGGAGCTGTTTTTT

length: 14
D: NA
J: TRBJ1-1
size: NA
V: TRBV20-1
CDR3: CSASPARGGTEAFF
DNA: TGCAGTGCTAGTCCTGCGAGGGGGGGGACTGAAGCTTTCTTT

length: 12
D: TRBD1
J: TRBJ2-7
size: NA
V: TRBV6-4
CDR3: CASTGQGGEQYF
DNA: TGTGCCAGCACCGGACAGGGGGGCGAGCAGTACTTC

length: 16
D: TRBD1
J: TRBJ2-1
size: NA
V: TRBV10-1
CDR3: CASSEGGDRGQHEQFF
DNA: TGCGCCAGCAGTGAAGGAGGGGACAGGGGGCAGCATGAGCAGTTCTTC

length: 13
D: NA
J: TRBJ1-5
size: NA
V: TRBV4-1
CDR3: CASSFKRNQPQHF
DNA: TGCGCCAGCAGCTTTAAGAGGAATCAGCCCCAGCATTTT

length: 14
D: TRBD1
J: TRBJ1-6
size: NA
V: TRBV13
CDR3: CASSRNRGGSPLHF
DNA: TGTGCCAGCTCCCGGAACAGGGGAGGTTCACCCCTCCACTTT

length: 14
D: NA
J: TRBJ2-2
size: NA
V: TRBV7-9
CDR3: CASSLTTAGGELFF
DNA: TGTGCCAGCAGCTTGACTACAGCGGGCGGGGAGCTGTTTTTT

length: 13
D: NA
J: TRBJ1-1
size: NA
V: TRBV19
CDR3: CASSIGLDTEAFF
DNA: TGTGCCAGTAGTATCGGGTTGGACACTGAAGCTTTCTTT

length: 16
D: TRBD2
J: TRBJ2-7
size: NA
V: TRBV30
CDR3: CAWSVRLAGASYEQYF
DNA: TGTGCCTGGAGTGTCCGCCTAGCGGGGGCGTCCTACGAGCAGTACTTC

length: 14
D: NA
J: TRBJ1-1
size: few
V: TRBV3-1/TRBV3-2
CDR3: CASSQSDKNTEAFF
DNA: TGTGCCAGCAGCCAGTCGGACAAGAACACTGAAGCTTTCTTT

length: 13
D: NA
J: TRBJ1-5
size: few
V: TRBV25-1
CDR3: CASSEGLGPAQHF
DNA: TGTGCCAGCAGTGAGGGTTTGGGGCCGGCCCAGCATTTT

length: 15
D: NA
J: TRBJ1-2
size: few
V: TRBV15
CDR3: CATSRVTGSSGGYTF
DNA: TGTGCCACCAGCAGAGTCACGGGGTCGTCAGGTGGCTACACCTTC

length: 16
D: NA
J: TRBJ1-2
size: NA
V: TRBV21-1
CDR3: CASTPRRGALESGYTF
DNA: TGTGCCAGCACCCCACGACGGGGGGCGCTGGAATCAGGCTACACCTTC

length: 16
D: TRBD1
J: TRBJ1-3
size: NA
V: TRBV7-8
CDR3: CASSLQGQGAGNTIYF
DNA: TGTGCCAGCAGCCTGCAGGGACAGGGGGCTGGAAACACCATATATTTT

length: 18
D: TRBD2
J: TRBJ2-7
size: NA
V: TRBV19
CDR3: CASSNPFRASGEPYEQYF
DNA: TGTGCCAGTAGCAACCCTTTTAGAGCTAGCGGGGAACCCTACGAGCAGTACTTC

length: 14
D: TRBD1
J: TRBJ2-7
size: NA
V: TRBV13
CDR3: CASSLDRGHYEQYF
DNA: TGTGCCAGCAGCTTGGACAGGGGGCACTACGAGCAGTACTTC

length: 15
D: TRBD1
J: TRBJ1-5
size: NA
V: TRBV7-9
CDR3: CASSPGTGGSQPQHF
DNA: TGTGCCAGCAGCCCCGGGACAGGGGGCTCTCAGCCCCAGCATTTT

length: 15
D: TRBD1
J: TRBJ1-2
size: NA
V: TRBV5-4
CDR3: CASSSADRADYGYTF
DNA: TGTGCCAGCAGCTCCGCTGACAGGGCTGATTATGGCTACACCTTC

length: 16
D: NA
J: TRBJ2-5
size: NA
V: TRBV7-8
CDR3: CASSLGGGRNKQTQYF
DNA: TGTGCCAGCAGCTTAGGAGGAGGGAGGAATAAACAGACCCAGTACTTC

length: 14
D: TRBD1
J: TRBJ2-7
size: NA
V: TRBV2
CDR3: CASSEIGQVYEQYF
DNA: TGTGCCAGCAGTGAAATTGGACAGGTCTACGAGCAGTACTTC

length: 15
D: TRBD2
J: TRBJ2-7
size: NA
V: TRBV5-1
CDR3: CASSLGLTSFHEQYF
DNA: TGCGCCAGCAGCTTGGGTCTGACTAGCTTCCACGAGCAGTACTTC

length: 17
D: NA
J: TRBJ1-4
size: NA
V: TRBV7-9
CDR3: CASSSGDGGRGYEKLFF
DNA: TGTGCCAGCAGCTCCGGGGACGGGGGACGGGGTTATGAAAAACTGTTTTTT

length: 14
D: NA
J: TRBJ1-2
size: NA
V: TRBV5-6
CDR3: CASSLETGDYGYTF
DNA: TGTGCCAGCAGCTTGGAAACAGGTGACTATGGCTACACCTTC

length: 16
D: TRBD1
J: TRBJ2-1
size: NA
V: TRBV29-1
CDR3: CSVESGTGVSYNEQFF
DNA: TGCAGCGTTGAAAGCGGGACAGGGGTGTCCTACAATGAGCAGTTCTTC

length: 17
D: NA
J: TRBJ1-1
size: NA
V: TRBV9
CDR3: CASSVGAQGILDTEAFF
DNA: TGTGCCAGCAGCGTAGGGGCTCAGGGCATTCTAGACACTGAAGCTTTCTTT

length: 14
D: NA
J: TRBJ1-5
size: NA
V: TRBV5-1
CDR3: CASSLGGENQPQHF
DNA: TGCGCCAGCAGCTTAGGGGGGGAGAATCAGCCCCAGCATTTT

length: 12
D: NA
J: TRBJ2-7
size: NA
V: TRBV5-5
CDR3: CASSSGSYEQYF
DNA: TGTGCCAGCAGCTCGGGATCCTACGAGCAGTACTTC

length: 10
D: TRBD1
J: TRBJ2-3
size: NA
V: TRBV20-1
CDR3: CSVAGTAQYF
DNA: TGCAGTGTAGCCGGGACAGCGCAGTATTTT

length: 15
D: NA
J: TRBJ1-4
size: NA
V: TRBV18
CDR3: CASSPQFGRYEKLFF
DNA: TGTGCCAGCTCACCACAGTTTGGCAGATATGAAAAACTGTTTTTT

length: 12
D: TRBD1
J: TRBJ2-5
size: NA
V: TRBV4-1
CDR3: CASSQESGTEYF
DNA: TGCGCCAGCAGCCAAGAGTCGGGGACAGAGTACTTC

length: 12
D: TRBD2
J: TRBJ2-5
size: once
V: TRBV2
CDR3: CASALAEETQYF
DNA: TGTGCCAGCGCGCTAGCGGAAGAGACCCAGTACTTC

length: 15
D: NA
J: TRBJ2-3
size: NA
V: TRBV30
CDR3: CAWSGSTGYTDTQYF
DNA: TGTGCCTGGAGTGGATCGACAGGATACACAGATACGCAGTATTTT

length: 15
D: TRBD1
J: TRBJ1-4
size: NA
V: TRBV18
CDR3: CASSPPTGEGEKLFF
DNA: TGTGCCAGCTCACCCCCGACAGGGGAAGGTGAAAAACTGTTTTTT

length: 12
D: NA
J: TRBJ2-1
size: NA
V: TRBV29-1
CDR3: CSRHPFNNEQFF
DNA: TGCAGCCGACATCCCTTCAATAATGAGCAGTTCTTC

length: 12
D: TRBD1
J: TRBJ1-1
size: NA
V: TRBV27
CDR3: CASSSGQGEAFF
DNA: TGTGCCAGCAGCTCGGGACAGGGGGAAGCTTTCTTT

length: 14
D: TRBD1
J: TRBJ2-7
size: once
V: TRBV5-5
CDR3: CASSLEGGAYEQYF
DNA: TGTGCCAGCAGCTTGGAAGGGGGCGCGTACGAGCAGTACTTC

length: 13
D: NA
J: TRBJ1-2
size: NA
V: TRBV5-8
CDR3: CASSYEDSRGYTF
DNA: TGTGCCAGCAGCTACGAAGACAGTCGAGGCTACACCTTC

length: 15
D: NA
J: TRBJ2-1
size: NA
V: TRBV6-5
CDR3: CASSPDREVYNEQFF
DNA: TGTGCCAGCAGTCCGGACAGAGAAGTCTACAATGAGCAGTTCTTC

length: 15
D: NA
J: TRBJ1-6
size: NA
V: TRBV7-8
CDR3: CASSLVRVGNSPLHF
DNA: TGTGCCAGCAGCTTAGTGAGGGTAGGCAATTCACCCCTCCACTTT

length: 15
D: TRBD1
J: TRBJ2-7
size: NA
V: TRBV9
CDR3: CASSSTTGPTYEQYF
DNA: TGTGCCAGCAGCTCGACGACAGGGCCGACCTACGAGCAGTACTTC

length: 16
D: NA
J: TRBJ2-3
size: NA
V: TRBV18
CDR3: CASSPPLAPGSDTQYF
DNA: TGTGCCAGCTCACCACCGCTGGCTCCAGGGTCAGATACGCAGTATTTT

length: 13
D: TRBD2
J: TRBJ2-3
size: NA
V: TRBV13
CDR3: CASSRTSDDTQYF
DNA: TGTGCCAGCAGTCGGACTAGTGACGATACGCAGTATTTT

length: 14
D: TRBD1
J: TRBJ1-2
size: NA
V: TRBV27
CDR3: CASSFVGQGDGYTF
DNA: TGTGCCAGCAGTTTCGTCGGACAGGGAGATGGCTACACCTTC

length: 15
D: NA
J: TRBJ2-7
size: NA
V: TRBV9
CDR3: CASSVEGDTTYEQYF
DNA: TGTGCCAGCAGCGTAGAGGGGGACACGACCTACGAGCAGTACTTC